This T cell receptor (beta chain) was profiled in a study of T-cell memory formation after mild COVID-19. Germline assignment: CDR1 MNHNY and CDR2 SVGAGI (reference sequence). Trimming took 6 bases from V and 8 from J, leaving 16 bases between them. The CDR3 totals 14 residues. Findings of the study overall: Day 15 to 85 contracting clones showed balanced CD4/CD8; day 15 to 37 expanders favored CD4+. Confirmation of SARS-CoV-2 specificity was lacking for second-wave clones peaking day 37.

TCRdb reanalysed the 5' RACE reads using MiXCR and keeps one entry per CDR3 protein. The table shows 150,000 to 200,000 distinct CDR3 sequences, with under 14% occurring only once. Turning to this clonotype: Its antigen is not identified.

What was sequenced was PBMCs or a T cell subset sorted from them (not recorded which). This receptor was taken from a man younger than 30 who had mild COVID-19 (a few samples of this study predate the infection). Cell type and time point are not known. The gene calls are TRBV6-6 and TRBJ1-4; D call uncertain. The CDR3 DNA is TGTGCCAGCAGCCTACCCCGGACGGGAGAAAAACTGTTTTTT. The encoded protein is CASSLPRTGEKLFF.